This entry is about one TCR beta chain. Given a much more abundant clone one base away, this may be a read error. This record belongs to a study of immune heterogeneity within non-small cell lung tumors. CDR1 is SGHNT and CDR2 is YENEEA in the germline V gene. The CDR3 has 17 residues. Per sample, 600 ng of bulk tumor genomic DNA was the template used. Far-apart biopsies, several per primary tumor, were taken during surgery. It was patients with untreated, newly diagnosed non-small cell lung cancer who underwent curative surgery. All donors had received a new diagnosis of non-small cell lung cancer and were undergoing surgery with curative intent. Multiplex PCR (32 V and 13 J primers) was used to amplify the TCR beta CDR3. TCRdb fed the multiplex PCR reads into MiXCR, producing one record per CDR3 protein. The data show about 22,000 distinct CDR3 sequences, with 27% seen just once and about 4% held by the top ten.

The clonotype originates from a man aged 40-49 years with non-small cell lung cancer. Sample: lung tumor tissue. The chain links TRBV11-3 to TRBJ1-6, with 9 bases aligning to TRBD1. This CDR3 reads CAISRIGTGKQNSPLHF. Here the CDR3 DNA reads TGTGCCATCAGCCGTATTGGGACAGGGAAGCAGAATTCACCCCTCCACTTT. Full variable domain (rest looked up from reference TRBV11-3 and TRBJ1-6): EAGVVQSPRYKIIEKKQPVAFWCNPISGHNTLYWYLQNLGQGPELLIRYENEEAVDDSQLPKDRFSAERLKGVDSTLKIQPAELGDSAVYLCAISRIGTGKQNSPLHFGNGTRLTVT.